This T cell receptor beta chain was recorded in a study of OX40 agonist ivuxolimab in advanced cancers. Describing the broader study: The costimulatory receptor OX40 (CD134) was targeted by ivuxolimab, a fully human IgG2 agonistic monoclonal antibody. Intravenous ivuxolimab was administered to patients every 2 weeks at six dose levels: 0.01, 0.1, 0.3, 1.5, 3 and 10 mg/kg. In the dose-escalation cohort, around 80% of patients were male, and the mean age was 60 years with a range of about 20 to 79. Of the approximately 53 patients in dose escalation, some 20 had hepatocellular carcinoma, approximately 15 had melanoma, 9 had renal cell carcinoma and 9 had head and neck cancer. Peripheral TCRbeta sequencing aimed to test whether ivuxolimab altered TCR sequence diversity and caused clonal T-cell expansion. The monotherapy dose-escalation portion (N of about 49 patients) of the phase I ivuxolimab trial is reported in the paper. Prior anti-PD-1, anti-PD-L1 or anti-CTLA-4 therapy was permitted, and 30% to 45% of dose-escalation patients had received checkpoint inhibitors. Three dose-escalation patients achieved partial responses, one with hepatocellular carcinoma and two with cutaneous melanoma.

Here is what the overall study found, with its caveats: Clonal expansion of both CD4+ and CD8+ blood T cells was observed from baseline to week 6 at doses 0.1 to 3.0 mg/kg. Low levels of normalized T-cell clonal expansion were also shown by some nonresponding patients. The antigen specificity of the clonally expanded peripheral T cells was not determined. In the 0.1-3.0 mg/kg groups, partial responders were among the patients with the lowest normalized peripheral clonal expansion, particularly in CD8+ T cells. After ivuxolimab, CD8+ T cells had more expanded clones than CD4+ T cells on average.

As concerns this clone: Its antigen remains undetermined. There are no base qualities to consult, and no much larger clone falls within one base.

For CDR1 and CDR2, the germline V gene (reference sequence) lists SEHNR and FQNEAQ. From cysteine to phenylalanine, the CDR3 is 14 amino acids long. Only the CDR3 DNA is retained, 42 bases long and in frame from the first base. V is cut by 6 bases and J by 7 bases, and the space between the germline ends is 15 bases. Patients with autoimmune disease history or receiving systemic immunosuppression were excluded from the trial. Peripheral blood for TCR sequencing was collected from all dose cohorts at baseline, on cycle 4 day 1, and on cycle 7 day 1. Samples were obtained from an open-label, multicenter, first-in-human phase I dose-escalation trial of ivuxolimab. Adults with locally advanced or metastatic melanoma, renal cell, hepatocellular, or head and neck squamous cell carcinoma were enrolled in the trial. CD4+ and CD8+ T cells were sorted separately from peripheral blood before TCR sequencing.

Genomic DNA was isolated from the sorted cells so that the TCRbeta CDR3 region could be sequenced. The immunoSEQ Assay was used to sequence the TCRbeta CDR3 regions. TCRdb limited this immuneACCESS table to in-frame rearrangements with V and J called. A share of clones is missing; checked studies link under half to unresolved V genes, and the rest is unexplained. The sample table lists more than 45,000 clones, 80% to 95% of them with a count of one. In total, the top ten clones hold approximately 6.3% of the sample. The chain is assembled from TRBV7-9 and TRBJ1-4; 5 matching bases give a weak D call of TRBD1. The sample here was CD4+ or CD8+ T cells sorted from blood, taken in a trial of the OX40 agonist ivuxolimab. This receptor was identified in an adult with an advanced solid tumor such as melanoma, head and neck, liver or kidney cancer. For the CDR3, the sequence is CASRGPGQGEKLFF. The DNA reads as follows: TGTGCCAGCAGGGGACCGGGCCAAGGTGAAAAACTGTTTTTT.